These T cell receptor beta chains were read from a single sample in a study of cytomegalovirus exposure and HLA in healthy donors. Some clones are missing from TCRdb's copy, which holds only in-frame ones; the method was immunoSEQ multiplex PCR. The sample consists of tens of thousands of clones, approximately 84% of them appearing once. The sample was PBMCs. These receptors were obtained from a man aged 18 to 29 in good health and CMV-seronegative. CDR3s include the opening cysteine and the closing phenylalanine or tryptophan. A D gene is named only where the DNA matches it firmly. Clone size is shown for a subset of rows, as once, few, many or a class of expanded clone.

v_call	clone_size	d_call	j_call	cdr3_nt	cdr3_aa
TRBV7-3	.	TRBD1	TRBJ2-7	TGTGCCAGCAGCCAGGACAGGGGGAACTACGAGCAGTACTTC	CASSQDRGNYEQYF
TRBV27	.	TRBD2	TRBJ2-1	TGTGCCAGCAGTTCCGGGACTAGCGGGAATGAGCAGTTCTTC	CASSSGTSGNEQFF
TRBV7-3	.	.	TRBJ1-5	TGTGCCAGCAGTCCCAATAGCAATCAGCCCCAGCATTTT	CASSPNSNQPQHF
TRBV29-1	.	TRBD1	TRBJ1-2	TGCAGCTCAACCGGGACAGGGAATTATGGCTACACCTTC	CSSTGTGNYGYTF
TRBV5-1	once	.	TRBJ1-5	TGCGCCAGCAGCGTACAGGGCAATGAGCAGCCCCAGCATTTT	CASSVQGNEQPQHF
TRBV6-5	few	.	TRBJ2-4	TGTGCCAGCAGTTACTCGAGCGGCGGGGACATTCAGTACTTC	CASSYSSGGDIQYF
TRBV6-5	.	TRBD2	TRBJ2-2	TGTGCCAGTAGGGGGACTAGCGGGTCCGGGGAGCTGTTTTTT	CASRGTSGSGELFF
TRBV7-8	.	TRBD1	TRBJ2-2	TGTGCCAGCAGCGTCGGGACAGCGGTCGGGGAGCTGTTTTTT	CASSVGTAVGELFF
TRBV5-1	.	TRBD1	TRBJ2-2	TGCGCCAGCAGCTTGGGGACAGGGACCGGGGAGCTGTTTTTT	CASSLGTGTGELFF
TRBV28	.	TRBD1	TRBJ2-7	TGTGCCACCCAGACAGGGCTGTCCTACGAGCAGTACTTC	CATQTGLSYEQYF
TRBV2	.	.	TRBJ2-5	TGTGCCAGCACGGGGAACCAAGAGACCCAGTACTTC	CASTGNQETQYF
TRBV9	few	TRBD2	TRBJ2-1	TGTGCCAGCAGCGTAGCAACCCAGCGGGAGGCGCACAGCTCCTACAATGAGCAGTTCTTC	CASSVATQREAHSSYNEQFF
TRBV2	few	.	TRBJ1-5	TGTGCCAGCAGTGTGGGAGGGGTGAGCAATCAGCCCCAGCATTTT	CASSVGGVSNQPQHF
TRBV14	.	TRBD1	TRBJ1-1	TGTGCCAGCAGCCAAGTAGGGGGCGGCACTGAAGCTTTCTTT	CASSQVGGGTEAFF
TRBV5-1	.	TRBD1	TRBJ2-2	TGCGCCAGCAGCTTGACAGGGGCTCTAAACACCGGGGAGCTGTTTTTT	CASSLTGALNTGELFF
TRBV7-2	.	TRBD1	TRBJ2-4	TGTGCCAGCAGCAACCCGGACAGGGGTTCCAAAAACATTCAGTACTTC	CASSNPDRGSKNIQYF
TRBV5-1	few	.	TRBJ2-2	TGCGCCAGCAAGGGGGTCGTGGGGGACACCGGGGAGCTGTTTTTT	CASKGVVGDTGELFF
TRBV19	.	TRBD1	TRBJ1-2	TGTGCCAGTACAGGGGGCTATGGCTACACCTTC	CASTGGYGYTF
TRBV11-2	once	TRBD2	TRBJ2-7	TGTGCCAGCAGCACCGGACTAGCGGGTTTGTACGAGCAGTACTTC	CASSTGLAGLYEQYF
TRBV4-1	.	.	TRBJ2-1	TGCGCCAGCAGCCAAGACCCCCCGCCGCGGGGTAATGAGCAGTTCTTC	CASSQDPPPRGNEQFF
TRBV7-9	.	TRBD1	TRBJ1-5	TGTGCCAGCAGTTCGGACAGGGACCGCAATCAGCCCCAGCATTTT	CASSSDRDRNQPQHF
TRBV6-1	.	.	TRBJ2-7	TGTGCCAGCAGTGAATTAAGCAGAGGGTCGGACGAGCAGTACTTC	CASSELSRGSDEQYF
TRBV7-9	.	TRBD2	TRBJ2-1	TGTGCCAGCAGCCTAGCGGGAGGGTCGTTTGATGAGCAGTTCTTC	CASSLAGGSFDEQFF
TRBV7-2	.	TRBD2	TRBJ2-6	TGTGCCAGCAGCTTAGCCAGGGGACTAGGGATTTCTGGGGCCAACGTCCTGACTTTC	CASSLARGLGISGANVLTF
TRBV5-4	.	.	TRBJ2-7	TGTGCCAGCAGTCGGGGGAGCGGAGGTGCCTACGAGCAGTACTTC	CASSRGSGGAYEQYF
TRBV7-3	once	TRBD2	TRBJ2-3	TGTGCCAGCAGCTTTCGCCCCGGAAGCGGGGGGACCACAGATACGCAGTATTTT	CASSFRPGSGGTTDTQYF
TRBV4-3	.	TRBD1	TRBJ2-3	TGCGCCAGCAGCCAACGGACAGGGCGCCCAGATACGCAGTATTTT	CASSQRTGRPDTQYF
TRBV11-2	.	TRBD1	TRBJ1-1	TGTGCCAGCAGCCCCTCCGACAGGGGGCTAGAAGCTTTCTTT	CASSPSDRGLEAFF
TRBV7-6	once	TRBD1	TRBJ1-5	TGTGCCAGCAGCTTAAGCACGGGACAGGGATTTGAGCCCCAGCATTTT	CASSLSTGQGFEPQHF
TRBV2	.	.	TRBJ1-3	TGTGCCAGCTATATCCCCGACAGCTCCGGAAACACCATATATTTT	CASYIPDSSGNTIYF
TRBV28	.	TRBD1	TRBJ1-2	TGTGCCAGCAGGGGGACAGGCATCGAGGGACTAGCTGGCTACACCTTC	CASRGTGIEGLAGYTF
TRBV2	.	.	TRBJ2-3	TGTGCCAGCAGTGTCGCAGATACGCAGTATTTT	CASSVADTQYF
TRBV21-1	.	.	TRBJ2-7	TGTGCCAGCAGCAATGGGAGGCAGTCCTACGAGCAGTACTTC	CASSNGRQSYEQYF
TRBV27	.	TRBD1	TRBJ1-3	TGTGCCAGCAGTTTAATAGGGGGCGCAGCTGGAAACACCATATATTTT	CASSLIGGAAGNTIYF
TRBV19	once	.	TRBJ2-2	TGTGCCAGTATGGGACTCGCAGACACCGGGGAGCTGTTTTTT	CASMGLADTGELFF
TRBV7-2	.	TRBD1	TRBJ2-7	TGTGCCAGCAGACCGGACAGGGCCCTATACGAGCAGTACTTC	CASRPDRALYEQYF
TRBV7-8	once	.	TRBJ1-2	TGTGCCAGCAGCCCGTCGGGGGTAGGGTATGGCTACACCTTC	CASSPSGVGYGYTF
TRBV27	.	TRBD1	TRBJ1-1	TGTGCCAGCAGTTGGGGACAGGGCCAGGGAGCTTTCTTT	CASSWGQGQGAFF
TRBV25-1	.	.	TRBJ1-6	TGTGCCAGCAAGTTTCAGGGGAATAATTCACCCCTCCACTTT	CASKFQGNNSPLHF
TRBV2	.	TRBD2	TRBJ2-1	TGTGCCAGCAGAGCGAGGGGACTAGTAATTTATGAGCAGTTCTTC	CASRARGLVIYEQFF
TRBV28	few	.	TRBJ1-5	TGTGCCAGCAGTCCTGGGGGGATCGGTCAGCCCCAGCATTTT	CASSPGGIGQPQHF
TRBV30	once	TRBD2	TRBJ2-1	TGTGCCTGGACCGGCCTAGCGGGAGTTGGGGAGCAGTTCTTC	CAWTGLAGVGEQFF
TRBV5-1	.	.	TRBJ2-7	TGCGCCAGCCGGATCCTGCAGGGATTCGACGAGCAGTACTTC	CASRILQGFDEQYF
TRBV4-3	.	.	TRBJ2-6	TGCGCCAGCAGCCCAAACTCTGGGGCCAACGTCCTGACTTTC	CASSPNSGANVLTF
TRBV20-1	.	TRBD2	TRBJ2-3	TGCAGTGCTACAGCGGGAGAGTCGCAGTATTTT	CSATAGESQYF
TRBV25-1	.	TRBD1	TRBJ1-3	TGTGCCAGCAGATCGGGACAGGGCGACACCATATATTTT	CASRSGQGDTIYF
TRBV6-1	.	.	TRBJ1-1	TGTGCCAGCAGTGCGCAGGGATCGAACACTGAAGCTTTCTTT	CASSAQGSNTEAFF